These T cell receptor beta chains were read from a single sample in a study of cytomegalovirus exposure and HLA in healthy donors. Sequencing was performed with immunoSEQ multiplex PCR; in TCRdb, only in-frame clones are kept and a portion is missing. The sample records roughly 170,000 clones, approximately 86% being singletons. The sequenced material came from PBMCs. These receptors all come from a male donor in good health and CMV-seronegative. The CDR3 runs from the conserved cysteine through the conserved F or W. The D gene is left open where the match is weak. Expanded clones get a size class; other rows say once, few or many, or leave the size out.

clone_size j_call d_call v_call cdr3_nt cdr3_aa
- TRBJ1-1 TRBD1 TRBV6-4 TGTGCCAGCAGTGAGGGACAGATGAACACTGAAGCTTTCTTT CASSEGQMNTEAFF
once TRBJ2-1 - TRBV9 TGTGCCAGCAGCAGCCGGGACTCTAGCAATGAGCAGTTCTTC CASSSRDSSNEQFF
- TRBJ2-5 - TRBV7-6 TGTGCCAGCAGCTTAGCGGGAGATTCGAGAGAGACCCAGTACTTC CASSLAGDSRETQYF
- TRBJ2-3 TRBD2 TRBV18 TGTGCCAGCTCACCGGAGGGACTACTACCTTCCGGCACAGATACGCAGTATTTT CASSPEGLLPSGTDTQYF
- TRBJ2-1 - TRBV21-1 TGTGCCAGCAGCAATAAATATGGAGGGGAGGTACGAACGGTCGCCAATGAGCAGTTCTTC CASSNKYGGEVRTVANEQFF
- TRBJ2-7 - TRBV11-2 TGTGCCAGCAGCTTAGATCGTGTTGCTAACGAGCAGTACTTC CASSLDRVANEQYF
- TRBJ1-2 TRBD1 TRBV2 TGTGCCAGCAGTGCCCTACAGGGGAGCTATGGCTACACCTTC CASSALQGSYGYTF
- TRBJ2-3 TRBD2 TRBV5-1 TGCGCCAGCAGCTCCAACGACGGGGGGAGCACAGATACGCAGTATTTT CASSSNDGGSTDTQYF
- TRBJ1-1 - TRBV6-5 TGTGCCAGCAGTTACTCGATCTCGGGTCCTGAAGCTTTCTTT CASSYSISGPEAFF
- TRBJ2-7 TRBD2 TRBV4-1 TGCGCCAGCGGCCATAGTAGCGGGGTGAGCTCCTACGAGCAGTACTTC CASGHSSGVSSYEQYF
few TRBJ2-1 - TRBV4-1 TGCGCCAGCAGCCAAGATCCCGGTGCACTCCGGGAATCTGAGCAGTTCTTC CASSQDPGALRESEQFF